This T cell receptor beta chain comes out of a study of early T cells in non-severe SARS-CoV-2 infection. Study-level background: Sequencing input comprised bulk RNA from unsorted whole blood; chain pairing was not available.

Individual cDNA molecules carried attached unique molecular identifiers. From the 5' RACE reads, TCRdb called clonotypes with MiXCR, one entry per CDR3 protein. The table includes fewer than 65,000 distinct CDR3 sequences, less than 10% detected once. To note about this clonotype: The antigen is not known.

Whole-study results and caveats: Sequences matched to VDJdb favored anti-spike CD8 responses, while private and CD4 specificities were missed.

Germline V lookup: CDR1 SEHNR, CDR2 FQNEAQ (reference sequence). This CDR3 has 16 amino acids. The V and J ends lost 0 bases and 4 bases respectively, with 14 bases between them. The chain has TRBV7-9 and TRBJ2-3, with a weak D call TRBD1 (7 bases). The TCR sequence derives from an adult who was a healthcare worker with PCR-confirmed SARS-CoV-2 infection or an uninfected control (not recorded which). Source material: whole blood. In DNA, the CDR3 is TGTGCCAGCAGCTTAGCGCGTGGAGGGGGCGCAGATACGCAGTATTTT. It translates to CASSLARGGGADTQYF. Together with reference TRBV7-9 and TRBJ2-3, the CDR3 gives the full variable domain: DTGVSQNPRHKITKRGQNVTFRCDPISEHNRLYWYRQTLGQGPEFLTYFQNEAQLEKSRLLSDRFSAERPKGSFSTLEIQRTEQGDSAMYLCASSLARGGGADTQYFGPGTRLTVL.